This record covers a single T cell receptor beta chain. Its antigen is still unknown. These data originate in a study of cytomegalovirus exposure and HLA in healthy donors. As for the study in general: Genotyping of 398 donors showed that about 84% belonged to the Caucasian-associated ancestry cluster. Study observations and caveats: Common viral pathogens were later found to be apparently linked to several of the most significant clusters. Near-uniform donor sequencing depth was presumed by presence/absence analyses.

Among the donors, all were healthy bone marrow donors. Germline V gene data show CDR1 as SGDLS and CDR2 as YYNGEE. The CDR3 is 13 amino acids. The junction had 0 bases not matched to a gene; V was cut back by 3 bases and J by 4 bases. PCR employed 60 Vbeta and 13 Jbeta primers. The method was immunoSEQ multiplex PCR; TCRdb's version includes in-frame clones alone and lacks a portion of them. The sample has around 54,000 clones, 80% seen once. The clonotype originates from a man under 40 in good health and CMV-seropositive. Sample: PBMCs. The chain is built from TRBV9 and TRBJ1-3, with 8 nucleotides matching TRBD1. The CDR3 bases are TGTGCCAGCAGCGGGACAGGGGGAAACACCATATATTTT. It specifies CASSGTGGNTIYF. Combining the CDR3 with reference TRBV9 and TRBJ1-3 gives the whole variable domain DSGVTQTPKHLITATGQRVTLRCSPRSGDLSVYWYQQSLDQGLQFLIQYYNGEERAKGNILERFSAQQFPDLHSELNLSSLELGDSALYFCASSGTGGNTIYFGEGSWLTVV.